This is a list of T cell receptor beta chains from one sample in a study of early T cells in non-severe SARS-CoV-2 infection. MiXCR, run by TCRdb on the 5' RACE reads, gives a single entry per CDR3 protein. The sample records 65,000 to 80,000 distinct CDR3 sequences, roughly an eighth being singletons. Specimen: whole blood. Receptors were obtained from an adult who was a healthcare worker with PCR-confirmed SARS-CoV-2 infection or an uninfected control (not recorded which). Both conserved end residues are part of each CDR3. A D gene is named only where the DNA matches it firmly. For some rows the clone size is stated as once, few or many, or as a class when expanded; others skip it.

J: TRBJ1-1
size: many
V: TRBV29-1
D: NA
DNA: TGCAGCGGACAGATGCCGAACACTGAAGCTTTCTTT
CDR3: CSGQMPNTEAFF

J: TRBJ2-3
size: few
V: TRBV5-6
D: TRBD2
DNA: TGTGCCAGCACCCTAGGGGAGGGACCTGCAGATACGCAGTATTTT
CDR3: CASTLGEGPADTQYF

J: TRBJ1-1
size: NA
V: TRBV29-1
D: NA
DNA: TGCAGCACCACTCCTGGGGCTTTCTTT
CDR3: CSTTPGAFF

J: TRBJ1-1
size: many
V: TRBV20-1
D: NA
DNA: TGCAGTGCTAGAGATTCGCCTGAAGCTTTCTTT
CDR3: CSARDSPEAFF

J: TRBJ2-1
size: few
V: TRBV29-1
D: NA
DNA: TGCAGCGTTGAATTCGATAATGAGCAGTTCTTC
CDR3: CSVEFDNEQFF

J: TRBJ2-4
size: NA
V: TRBV13
D: TRBD2
DNA: TGTGCCAGCAGCTTTGGAGCGGGGGGAAACATTCAGTACTTC
CDR3: CASSFGAGGNIQYF

J: TRBJ1-4
size: many
V: TRBV5-1
D: NA
DNA: TGCGCCAGCAGCTTGGAGGTATTTGGTGCAACTAATGAAAAACTGTTTTTT
CDR3: CASSLEVFGATNEKLFF

J: TRBJ2-7
size: NA
V: TRBV5-6
D: TRBD1
DNA: TGTGCCAGCAGCAGTCAAACAGGGGTCGAGCAGTACTTC
CDR3: CASSSQTGVEQYF

J: TRBJ2-3
size: NA
V: TRBV30
D: NA
DNA: TGTGCCTGGGGGACTTCCCTGGATACGCAGTATTTT
CDR3: CAWGTSLDTQYF

J: TRBJ1-1
size: NA
V: TRBV9
D: NA
DNA: TGTGCCAGCAGCGTAGTTGACACACGATTAGAAGCTTTCTTT
CDR3: CASSVVDTRLEAFF

J: TRBJ1-1
size: NA
V: TRBV12-3/TRBV12-4
D: NA
DNA: TGTGCCAGCACGGGACACCATGAAGCTTTCTTT
CDR3: CASTGHHEAFF

J: TRBJ1-2
size: many
V: TRBV6-5
D: TRBD1
DNA: TGTGCCAGCAGTAAGCGACAGGGGCGCGATGGCTACACCTTC
CDR3: CASSKRQGRDGYTF

J: TRBJ2-1
size: NA
V: TRBV4-1
D: TRBD2
DNA: TGCGCCAGCAGCCAAGGACCCGGGACTAGCGGAGGGAATGAGCAGTTCTTC
CDR3: CASSQGPGTSGGNEQFF

J: TRBJ1-4
size: few
V: TRBV5-5
D: NA
DNA: TGTGCCAGCAGCTTGGCGGCCGGGGCTTCTAATGAAAAACTGTTTTTT
CDR3: CASSLAAGASNEKLFF

J: TRBJ1-5
size: few
V: TRBV3-1
D: NA
DNA: TGTGCCAGCAGCTACATAAATCAGCCCCAGCATTTT
CDR3: CASSYINQPQHF

J: TRBJ1-1
size: many
V: TRBV3-1
D: TRBD1
DNA: TGTGCCAGCAGCCCCGGGACAGGGGGCATCGTGGACACTGAAGCTTTCTTT
CDR3: CASSPGTGGIVDTEAFF

J: TRBJ2-5
size: NA
V: TRBV25-1
D: NA
DNA: TGTGCCAGCAGTGAACCCAGGGACATTCAAGAGACCCAGTACTTC
CDR3: CASSEPRDIQETQYF

J: TRBJ2-7
size: NA
V: TRBV7-9
D: TRBD2
DNA: TGTGCCAGCAGCCCTGGACTAGCGGGGGGGCACCCGATCGGAGTCGACGAGCAGTACTTC
CDR3: CASSPGLAGGHPIGVDEQYF

J: TRBJ2-7
size: NA
V: TRBV24-1
D: TRBD2
DNA: TGTGCCACCAGTGTAGCGGGAGGGCCCATCTACGAGCAGTACTTC
CDR3: CATSVAGGPIYEQYF

J: TRBJ2-1
size: NA
V: TRBV20-1
D: NA
DNA: TGCAGTGCTAGAGATCAACAGGCCCCCTACAATGAGCAGTTCTTC
CDR3: CSARDQQAPYNEQFF

J: TRBJ2-7
size: many
V: TRBV7-9
D: NA
DNA: TGTGCCAGCAGCCCCCTAAGGGGGGAGAAACCCTACGAGCAGTACTTC
CDR3: CASSPLRGEKPYEQYF

J: TRBJ1-2
size: many
V: TRBV19
D: TRBD1
DNA: TGTGCCAGTAAAACCCCCCAGGGGGAATTGGGTGGCTACACCTTC
CDR3: CASKTPQGELGGYTF

J: TRBJ1-6
size: NA
V: TRBV5-1
D: NA
DNA: TGCGCCAGCAGCTTGGGCGCGTGGCGGGCGGATTCACCCCTCCACTTT
CDR3: CASSLGAWRADSPLHF

J: TRBJ2-1
size: many
V: TRBV5-6
D: NA
DNA: TGTGCCAGCAGCTTGGAAGGGCCCTCCTACAATGAGCAGTTCTTC
CDR3: CASSLEGPSYNEQFF

J: TRBJ2-7
size: few
V: TRBV19
D: TRBD1
DNA: TGTGCCAGTCGCCAATCCGGGACAGGGAACGAGCAGTACTTC
CDR3: CASRQSGTGNEQYF

J: TRBJ1-1
size: NA
V: TRBV20-1
D: NA
DNA: TGCAGTGCCCCAGCCAGGAGTACTGAAGCTTTCTTT
CDR3: CSAPARSTEAFF